The source of this T cell receptor beta chain is a study of glioma-infiltrating T cells. Across the study: Samples included WHO grade II oligodendrogliomas or astrocytomas and initial-diagnosis grade IV glioblastomas.

This clonotype showed up just once. This clone may be a read error of a much larger clone one base away. V lost 4 bases and J 2 bases, leaving 7 bases between the germline ends. Germline V gives CDR1 MNHEY, CDR2 SMNVEV (reference sequence). This CDR3 is built from 13 residues. Amplification of TCR alpha and beta CDR3 regions from RNA used iRepertoire nested multiplex PCR. One entry per CDR3 protein results from TCRdb running MiXCR on the multiplex PCR reads. The data show a few hundred thousand distinct CDR3 sequences, about two fifths seen once. This chain connects TRBV27 to TRBJ2-3; D is ambiguous. Input material: glioma tissue, nonneoplastic brain tissue, or PBMCs (not recorded which). The receptor's source is a human donor with low-grade glioma or glioblastoma, undergoing nonglioma brain surgery, or in good health (not recorded which). The CDR3 reads CASSYPATDTQYF. As DNA, the CDR3 is TGTGCCAGCAGTTACCCGGCCACAGATACGCAGTATTTT.